The clone carrying this T cell receptor beta chain was seen more than once but under ten times. Germline loops: CDR1 KGHSH, CDR2 LQKENI. Trimming cost V 4 bases and J 1 base, with 10 bases left between them. This CDR3 contains 14 residues. Each unsorted PBMC replicate got 300 ng genomic DNA, some 31,000 genomes. TCRdb's copy holds only in-frame clones and misses some; the assay was immunoSEQ multiplex PCR. The data contain approximately 510,000 clones, 70% to 80% of them singletons. The entry originates in a study of shared clonotypes between healthy human individuals. Background on the study: Those who served as donors were a couple of women and three men between the ages of 18 and 49.

The chain employs TRBV18 and TRBJ2-5; D remains ambiguous. This TCR came from a woman in her 40s in good health. Some clones in this sample may be carry-over from other donors' samples. The sample consisted of PBMCs. CDR3 sequence reads: CASSLMGSQETQYF. The CDR3 bases are TGTGCCAGCTCACTCATGGGGTCCCAAGAGACCCAGTACTTC.